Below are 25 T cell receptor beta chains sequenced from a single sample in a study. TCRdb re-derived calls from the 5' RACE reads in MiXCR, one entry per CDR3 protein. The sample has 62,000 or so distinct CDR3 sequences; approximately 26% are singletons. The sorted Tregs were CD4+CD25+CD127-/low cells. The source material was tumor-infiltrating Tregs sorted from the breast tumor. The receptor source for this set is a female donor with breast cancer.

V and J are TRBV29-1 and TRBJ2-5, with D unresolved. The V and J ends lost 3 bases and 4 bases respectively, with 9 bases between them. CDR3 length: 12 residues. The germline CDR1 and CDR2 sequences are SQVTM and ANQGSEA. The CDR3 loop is CSVDFVGETQYF. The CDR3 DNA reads TGCAGCGTTGATTTTGTTGGAGAGACCCAGTACTTC.

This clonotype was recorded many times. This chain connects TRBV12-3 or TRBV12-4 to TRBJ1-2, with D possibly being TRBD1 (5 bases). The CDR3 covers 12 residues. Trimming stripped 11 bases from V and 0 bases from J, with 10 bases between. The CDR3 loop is CALTVTNYGYTF. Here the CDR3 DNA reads TGTGCCCTGACAGTTACTAACTATGGCTACACCTTC.

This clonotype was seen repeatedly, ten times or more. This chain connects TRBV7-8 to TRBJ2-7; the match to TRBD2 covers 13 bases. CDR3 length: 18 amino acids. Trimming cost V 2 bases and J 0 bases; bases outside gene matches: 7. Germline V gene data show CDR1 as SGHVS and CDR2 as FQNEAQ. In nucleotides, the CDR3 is TGTGCCAGCAGCTTAAAGGGACTAGCGGGAAGAAACTCCTACGAGCAGTACTTC. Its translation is CASSLKGLAGRNSYEQYF.

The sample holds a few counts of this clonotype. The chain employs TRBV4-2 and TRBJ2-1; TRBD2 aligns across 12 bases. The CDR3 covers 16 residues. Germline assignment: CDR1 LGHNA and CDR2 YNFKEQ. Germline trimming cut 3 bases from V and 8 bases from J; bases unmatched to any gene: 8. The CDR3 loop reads CASSQETSGSFHEQFF. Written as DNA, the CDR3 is TGTGCCAGCAGCCAGGAGACTAGCGGGAGTTTCCATGAGCAGTTCTTC.

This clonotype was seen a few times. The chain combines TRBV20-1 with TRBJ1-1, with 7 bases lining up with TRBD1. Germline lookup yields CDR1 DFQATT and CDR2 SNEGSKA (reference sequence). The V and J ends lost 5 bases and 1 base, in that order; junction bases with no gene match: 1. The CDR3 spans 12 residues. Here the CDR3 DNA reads TGCAGTGCTTGGACAGGGAACACTGAAGCTTTCTTT. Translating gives CSAWTGNTEAFF.

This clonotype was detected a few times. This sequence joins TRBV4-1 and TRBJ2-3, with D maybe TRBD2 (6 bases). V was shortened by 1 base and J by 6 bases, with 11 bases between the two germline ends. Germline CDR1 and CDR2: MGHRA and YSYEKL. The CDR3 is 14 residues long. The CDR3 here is CASSQVPGADTQYF. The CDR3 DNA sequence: TGCGCCAGCAGCCAAGTTCCGGGAGCGGATACGCAGTATTTT.

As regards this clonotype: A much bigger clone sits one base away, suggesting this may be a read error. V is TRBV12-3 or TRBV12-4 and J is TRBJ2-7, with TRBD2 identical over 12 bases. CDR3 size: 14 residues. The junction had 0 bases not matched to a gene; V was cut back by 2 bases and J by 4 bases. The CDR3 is CASSLTSGRYEQYF. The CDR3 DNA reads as TGTGCCAGCAGTTTAACTAGCGGGAGGTACGAGCAGTACTTC.

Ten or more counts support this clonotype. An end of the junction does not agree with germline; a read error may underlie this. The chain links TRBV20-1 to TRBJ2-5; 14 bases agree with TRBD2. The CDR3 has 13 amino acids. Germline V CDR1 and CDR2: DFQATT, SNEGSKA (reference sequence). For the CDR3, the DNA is TGCAGTGCTAGAGAGGGACTAGCGGGGGCCCCGTGCTTC. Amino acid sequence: CSAREGLAGAPCF.

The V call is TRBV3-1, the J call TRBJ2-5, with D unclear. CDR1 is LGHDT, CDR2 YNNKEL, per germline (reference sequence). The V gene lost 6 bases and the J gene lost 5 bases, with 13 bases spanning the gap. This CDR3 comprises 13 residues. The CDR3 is CASSPLDSETQYF. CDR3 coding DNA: TGTGCCAGCAGTCCGCTTGATAGCGAGACCCAGTACTTC.

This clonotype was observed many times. The CDR3 loop reads CASSLTAGGEETQYF. In DNA form, the CDR3 reads TGTGCCAGCAGCTTAACGGCGGGAGGGGAAGAGACCCAGTACTTC. The V and J genes are TRBV7-2 and TRBJ2-5, with TRBD2 matching over 9 bases. The CDR3 has 15 residues. Per the germline V gene, CDR1 is SGHTA and CDR2 is FQGNSA. Trimming at V came to 2 bases and at J to 3 bases, leaving 4 bases not matched to a gene. The complete variable domain, with remaining parts taken from reference TRBV7-2 and TRBJ2-5, reads GAGVSQSPSNKVTEKGKDVELRCDPISGHTALYWYRQSLGQGLEFLIYFQGNSAPDKSGLPSDRFSAERTGGSVSTLTIQRTQQEDSAVYLCASSLTAGGEETQYFGPGTRLLVL.

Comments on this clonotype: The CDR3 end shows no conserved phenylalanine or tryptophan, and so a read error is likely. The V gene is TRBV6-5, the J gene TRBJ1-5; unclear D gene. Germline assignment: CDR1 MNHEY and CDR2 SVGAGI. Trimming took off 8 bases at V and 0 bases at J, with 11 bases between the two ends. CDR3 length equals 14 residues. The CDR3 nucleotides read TGTGCCAGCGGTCGGACGTTTAGCAATCAGCCCCAGCATTCT. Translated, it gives CASGRTFSNQPQHS.

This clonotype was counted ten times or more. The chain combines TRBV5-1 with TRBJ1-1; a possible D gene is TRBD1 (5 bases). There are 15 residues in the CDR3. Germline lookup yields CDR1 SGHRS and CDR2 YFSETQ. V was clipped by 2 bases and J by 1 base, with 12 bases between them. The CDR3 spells CASSFKGLGNTEAFF. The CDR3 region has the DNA TGCGCCAGCAGCTTCAAGGGACTGGGGAACACTGAAGCTTTCTTT.

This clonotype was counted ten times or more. The CDR3 region has the DNA TGTGCCAGCAGGCTCAGGGGAGAGGGCTACACCTTC. Protein sequence: CASRLRGEGYTF. The chain employs TRBV13 and TRBJ1-2; possible D gene TRBD1, 6 bases. This CDR3 has 12 amino acids. The germline gives CDR1 PRHDT, CDR2 FYEKMQ (reference sequence). Trimming removed 6 bases from V and 8 bases from J, with 13 bases in between. Variable domain in full (rest from reference TRBV13 and TRBJ1-2): AAGVIQSPRHLIKEKRETATLKCYPIPRHDTVYWYQQGPGQDPQFLISFYEKMQSDKGSIPDRFSAQQFSDYHSELNMSSLELGDSALYFCASRLRGEGYTFGSGTRLTVV.

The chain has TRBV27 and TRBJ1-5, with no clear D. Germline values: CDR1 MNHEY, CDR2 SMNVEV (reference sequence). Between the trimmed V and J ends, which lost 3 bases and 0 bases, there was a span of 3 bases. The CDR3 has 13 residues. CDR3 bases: TGTGCCAGCAGTTTCCGTAGCAATCAGCCCCAGCATTTT. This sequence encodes CASSFRSNQPQHF.

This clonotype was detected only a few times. The DNA for the CDR3 is TGTGCCAGCAGTGGCCGGGGGTCCTATGGCTACACCTTC. Protein: CASSGRGSYGYTF. The chain couples TRBV5-5 to TRBJ1-2, with a tentative D call TRBD1 (5 bases). In germline, CDR1 is SGHKS, CDR2 YYEKEE (reference sequence). The CDR3 runs to 13 residues. V was trimmed by 5 bases and J by 4 bases, leaving 12 bases between them.

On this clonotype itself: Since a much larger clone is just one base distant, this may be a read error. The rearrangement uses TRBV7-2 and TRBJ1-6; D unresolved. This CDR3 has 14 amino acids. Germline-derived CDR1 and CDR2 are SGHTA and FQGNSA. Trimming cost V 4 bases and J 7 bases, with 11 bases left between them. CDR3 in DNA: TGTGCCAGCAGCTCCGACACTTTAAATTCACCCCTCCACTTT. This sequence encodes CASSSDTLNSPLHF.

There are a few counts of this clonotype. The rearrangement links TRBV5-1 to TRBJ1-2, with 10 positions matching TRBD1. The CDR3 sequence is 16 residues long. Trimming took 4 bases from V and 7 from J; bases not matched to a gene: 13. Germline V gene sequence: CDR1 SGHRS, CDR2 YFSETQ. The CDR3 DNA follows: TGCGCCAGCAGCCGTCCCGGGACAGGGGCAGTAGGTGGCTACACCTTC. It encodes CASSRPGTGAVGGYTF.

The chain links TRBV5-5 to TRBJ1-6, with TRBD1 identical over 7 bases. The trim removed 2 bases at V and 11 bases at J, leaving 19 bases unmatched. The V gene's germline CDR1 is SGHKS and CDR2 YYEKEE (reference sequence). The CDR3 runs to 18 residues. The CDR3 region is CASSLPGTAPFRATPLHF. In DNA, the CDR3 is TGTGCCAGCAGCTTACCCGGGACAGCCCCGTTCAGAGCCACACCCCTCCACTTT.

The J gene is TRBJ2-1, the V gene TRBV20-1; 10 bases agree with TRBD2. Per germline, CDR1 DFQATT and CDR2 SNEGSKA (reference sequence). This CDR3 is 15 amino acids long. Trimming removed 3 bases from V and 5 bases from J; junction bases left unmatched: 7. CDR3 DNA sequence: TGCAGTGCTAGCCCATCTAGCGGGGGACACAATGAGCAGTTCTTC. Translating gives CSASPSSGGHNEQFF.

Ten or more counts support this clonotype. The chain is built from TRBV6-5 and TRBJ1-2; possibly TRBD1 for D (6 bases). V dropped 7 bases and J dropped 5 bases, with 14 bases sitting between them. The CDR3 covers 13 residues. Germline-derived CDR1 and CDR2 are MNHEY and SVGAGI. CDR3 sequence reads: CASISQGGYGYTF. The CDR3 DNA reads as TGTGCCAGCATATCACAGGGAGGTTATGGCTACACCTTC.

The CDR3 coding sequence is TGCGCCAGCTCCAGGGTCACCCCGACGAACACCGGGGAGCTGTTTTTT. It specifies CASSRVTPTNTGELFF. The J gene is TRBJ2-2, the V gene TRBV5-1; tentatively, D is TRBD1 (5 bases). V lost 7 bases and J lost 0, with 16 bases in between. Germline values: CDR1 SGHRS, CDR2 YFSETQ. CDR3 size: 16 residues.

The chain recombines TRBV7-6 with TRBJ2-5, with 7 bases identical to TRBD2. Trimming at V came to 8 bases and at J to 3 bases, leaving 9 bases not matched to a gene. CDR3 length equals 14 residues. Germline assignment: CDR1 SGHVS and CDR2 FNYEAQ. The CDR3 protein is CASSPVSGEETQYF. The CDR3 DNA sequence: TGTGCCAGCTCCCCCGTGAGCGGGGAAGAGACCCAGTACTTC.

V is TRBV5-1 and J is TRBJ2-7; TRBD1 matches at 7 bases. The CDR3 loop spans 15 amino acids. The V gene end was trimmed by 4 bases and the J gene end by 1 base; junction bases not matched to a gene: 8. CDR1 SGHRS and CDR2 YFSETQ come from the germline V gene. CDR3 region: CASSPPGQSSYEQYF. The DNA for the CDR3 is TGCGCCAGCAGCCCGCCGGGACAGTCATCCTACGAGCAGTACTTC.

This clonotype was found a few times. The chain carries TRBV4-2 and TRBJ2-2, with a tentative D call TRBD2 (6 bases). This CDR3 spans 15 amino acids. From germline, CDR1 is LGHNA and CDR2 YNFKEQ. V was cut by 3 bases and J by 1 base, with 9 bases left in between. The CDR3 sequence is CASSQEGLNTGELFF. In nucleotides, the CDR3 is TGTGCCAGCAGCCAGGAGGGCCTGAACACCGGGGAGCTGTTTTTT.

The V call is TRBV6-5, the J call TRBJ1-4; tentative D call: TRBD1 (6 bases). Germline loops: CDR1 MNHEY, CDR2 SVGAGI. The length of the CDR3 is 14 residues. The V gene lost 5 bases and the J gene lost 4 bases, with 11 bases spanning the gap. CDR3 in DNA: TGTGCCAGCAGTAGGACAGCGAGTAATGAAAAACTGTTTTTT. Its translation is CASSRTASNEKLFF.